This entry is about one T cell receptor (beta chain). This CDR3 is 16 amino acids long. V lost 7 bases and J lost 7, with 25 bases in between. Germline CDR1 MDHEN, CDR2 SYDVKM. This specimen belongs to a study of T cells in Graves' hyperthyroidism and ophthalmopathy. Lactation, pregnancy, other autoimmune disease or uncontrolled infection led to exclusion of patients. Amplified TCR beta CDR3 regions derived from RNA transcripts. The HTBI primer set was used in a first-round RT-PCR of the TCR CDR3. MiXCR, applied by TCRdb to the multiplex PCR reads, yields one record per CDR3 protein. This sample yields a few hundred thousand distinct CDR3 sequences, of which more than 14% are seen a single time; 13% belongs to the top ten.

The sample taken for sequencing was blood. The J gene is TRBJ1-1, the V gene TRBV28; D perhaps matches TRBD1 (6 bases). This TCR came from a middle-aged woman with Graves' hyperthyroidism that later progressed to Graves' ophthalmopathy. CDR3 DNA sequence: TGTGCCAGCACCCCTAGGTCTCTCTGGGGGCGTAGTGAAGCTTTCTTT. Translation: CASTPRSLWGRSEAFF.